This TCR beta chain originates from a study of Ad26.COV2.S vaccination and SARS-CoV-2 variants. Whole-study findings and limits: Comparable non-spike TCR breadth was observed in vaccine and placebo recipients. While placebo recipients had lower spike-specific TCR breadth, vaccine recipients had more.

In this sample, this clone turned up a few times. What it recognizes is unknown. The repertoire was sequenced with immunoSEQ multiplex PCR; TCRdb's copy has only in-frame clones and lacks some. The data contain about 350,000 clones, around 90% of them singletons. Trimming left V 0 bases short and J 3 bases short, with 7 bases between. Germline V gene data show CDR1 as SGHRS and CDR2 as YFSETQ. The CDR3 is made up of 14 amino acids. This rearrangement joins TRBV5-1 to TRBJ1-3; unclear D gene. The clonotype originates from a human donor who had recovered from COVID-19. Material: peripheral blood, obtained after recovery from COVID-19. CDR3 sequence: CASSLGVLGNTIYF. The DNA for the CDR3 is TGCGCCAGCAGCTTGGGCGTCCTTGGAAACACCATATATTTT.